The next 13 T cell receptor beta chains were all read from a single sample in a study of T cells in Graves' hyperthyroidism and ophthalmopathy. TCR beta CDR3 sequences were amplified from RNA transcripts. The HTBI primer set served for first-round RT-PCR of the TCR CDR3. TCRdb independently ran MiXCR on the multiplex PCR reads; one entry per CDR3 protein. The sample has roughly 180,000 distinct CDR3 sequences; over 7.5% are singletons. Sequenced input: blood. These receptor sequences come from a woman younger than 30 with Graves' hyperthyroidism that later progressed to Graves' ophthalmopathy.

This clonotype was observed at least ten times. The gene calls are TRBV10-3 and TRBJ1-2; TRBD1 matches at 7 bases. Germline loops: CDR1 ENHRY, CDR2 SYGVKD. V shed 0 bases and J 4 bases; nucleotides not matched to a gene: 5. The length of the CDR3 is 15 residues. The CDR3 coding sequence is TGTGCCATCAGTGAGTCGAGACAGGGACCCTATGGCTACACCTTC. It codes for CAISESRQGPYGYTF.

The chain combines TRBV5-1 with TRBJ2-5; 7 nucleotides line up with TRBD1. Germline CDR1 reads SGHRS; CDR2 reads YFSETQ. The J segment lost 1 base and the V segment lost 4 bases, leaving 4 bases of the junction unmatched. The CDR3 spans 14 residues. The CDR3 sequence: CASSTGQSQETQYF. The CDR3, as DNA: TGCGCCAGCAGCACGGGACAGTCCCAAGAGACCCAGTACTTC.

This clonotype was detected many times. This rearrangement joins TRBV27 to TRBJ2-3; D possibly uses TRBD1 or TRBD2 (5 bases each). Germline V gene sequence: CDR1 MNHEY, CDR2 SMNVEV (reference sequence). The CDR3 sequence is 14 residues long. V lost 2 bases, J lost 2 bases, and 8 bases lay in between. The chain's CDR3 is CASSLTGTTDTQYF. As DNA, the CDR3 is TGTGCCAGCAGTTTAACCGGGACCACAGATACGCAGTATTTT.

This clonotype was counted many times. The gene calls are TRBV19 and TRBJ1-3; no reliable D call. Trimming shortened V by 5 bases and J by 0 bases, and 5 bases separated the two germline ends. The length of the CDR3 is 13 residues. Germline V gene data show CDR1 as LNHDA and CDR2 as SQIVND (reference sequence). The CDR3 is CASSGSSGNTIYF. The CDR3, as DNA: TGTGCCAGTAGTGGCAGCTCTGGAAACACCATATATTTT.

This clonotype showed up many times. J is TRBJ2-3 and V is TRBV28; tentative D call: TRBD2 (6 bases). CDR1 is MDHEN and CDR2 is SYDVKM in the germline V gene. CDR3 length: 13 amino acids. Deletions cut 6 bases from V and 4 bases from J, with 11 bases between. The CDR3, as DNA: TGTGCCAGCAGAGCCGGAGGGGCAGATACGCAGTATTTT. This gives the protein CASRAGGADTQYF.

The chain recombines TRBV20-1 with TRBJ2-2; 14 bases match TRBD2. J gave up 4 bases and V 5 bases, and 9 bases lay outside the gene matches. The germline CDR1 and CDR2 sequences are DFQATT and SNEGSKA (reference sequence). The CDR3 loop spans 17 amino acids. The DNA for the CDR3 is TGCAGTGCTGCAGGGACTAGCGGGAGTCTAGGCACCGGGGAGCTGTTTTTT. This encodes CSAAGTSGSLGTGELFF.

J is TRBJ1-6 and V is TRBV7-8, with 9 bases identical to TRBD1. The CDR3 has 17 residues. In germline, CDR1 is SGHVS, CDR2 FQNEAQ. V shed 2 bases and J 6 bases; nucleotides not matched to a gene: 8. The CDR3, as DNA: TGTGCCAGCAGCTTAAACTCGGGGGACAGGGCTAATTCACCCCTCCACTTT. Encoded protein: CASSLNSGDRANSPLHF.

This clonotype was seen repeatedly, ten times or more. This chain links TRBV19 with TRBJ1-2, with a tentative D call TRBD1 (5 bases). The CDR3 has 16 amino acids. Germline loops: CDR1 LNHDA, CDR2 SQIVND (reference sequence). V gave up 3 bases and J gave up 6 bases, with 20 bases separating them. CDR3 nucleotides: TGTGCCAGTAGTATGGTACGAGCGCGAGGGGAGGATGGCTACACCTTC. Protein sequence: CASSMVRARGEDGYTF.

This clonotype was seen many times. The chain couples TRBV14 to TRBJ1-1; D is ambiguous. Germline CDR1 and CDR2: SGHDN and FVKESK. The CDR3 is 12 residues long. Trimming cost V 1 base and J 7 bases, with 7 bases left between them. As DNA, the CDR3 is TGTGCCAGCAGCCAAGTGAGGCTTGAAGCTTTCTTT. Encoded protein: CASSQVRLEAFF.

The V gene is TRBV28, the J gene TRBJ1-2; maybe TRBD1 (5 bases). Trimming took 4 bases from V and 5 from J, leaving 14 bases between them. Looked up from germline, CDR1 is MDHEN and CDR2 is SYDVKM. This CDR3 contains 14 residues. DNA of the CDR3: TGTGCCAGCAGTTCAATCCGGGAGGGGTATGGCTACACCTTC. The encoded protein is CASSSIREGYGYTF.

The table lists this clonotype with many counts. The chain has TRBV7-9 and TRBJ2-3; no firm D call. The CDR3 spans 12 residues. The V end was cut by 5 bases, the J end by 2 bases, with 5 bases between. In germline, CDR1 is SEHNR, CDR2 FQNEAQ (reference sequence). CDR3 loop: CASSLPTDTQYF. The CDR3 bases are TGTGCCAGCAGCCTTCCCACAGATACGCAGTATTTT.

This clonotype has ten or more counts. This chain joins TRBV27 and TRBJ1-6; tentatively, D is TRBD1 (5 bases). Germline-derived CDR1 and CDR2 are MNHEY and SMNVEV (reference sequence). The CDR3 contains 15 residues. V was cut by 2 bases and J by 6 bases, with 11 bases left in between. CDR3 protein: CASSLSSGSNSPLHF. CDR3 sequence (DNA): TGTGCCAGCAGTTTAAGTTCAGGGAGTAATTCACCCCTCCACTTT.

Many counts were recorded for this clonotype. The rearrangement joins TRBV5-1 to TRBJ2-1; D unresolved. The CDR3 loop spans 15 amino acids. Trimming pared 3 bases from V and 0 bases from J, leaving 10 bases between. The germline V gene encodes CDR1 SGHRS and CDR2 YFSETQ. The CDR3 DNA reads TGCGCCAGCAGCTCCACTGGGGTCTCCTACAATGAGCAGTTCTTC. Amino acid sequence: CASSSTGVSYNEQFF.